A selection of T cell receptor beta chains follows, all from one sample in a study of blood T cell repertoires in COVID-19. Generated by immunoSEQ multiplex PCR, the TCRdb table keeps only in-frame clones and is missing some. The data hold about 200,000 clones, with more than 70% observed a single time. Sequencing was performed on peripheral blood. The receptors come from a man aged 40-50 years with active or convalescent COVID-19. The CDR3 runs from the conserved cysteine through the conserved F or W. The D gene is left open where the match is weak.

d_call,v_call,cdr3_aa
.,TRBV9,CASSLWDTNHGYGYTF
.,TRBV5-1,CASSLAEQGQGFF
TRBD1,TRBV19,CASSIAPRTGGLQPQHF
.,TRBV28,CAILQGFSPNGYTF
.,TRBV27,CASSPIETGANEKLFF
.,TRBV7-6,CASSLEGITGNEQFF
.,TRBV5-1,CASSLWGLADSTDTQYF
.,TRBV5-1,CASSFQGANTGELFF
.,TRBV28,CASAYTGQTEAFF
TRBD2,TRBV5-6,CASSPTPASGTDTQYF
.,TRBV28,CASLTQMNTEAFF
.,TRBV27,CASSLSGSSNQPQHF
TRBD1,TRBV28,CASSLGRGTEAFF
.,TRBV5-1,CASMTSGSGYNEQFF
TRBD2,TRBV7-9,CASSLGGTSSQTQYF
TRBD2,TRBV3-1/TRBV3-2,CASSQVAGGGEQYF
.,TRBV18,CASSPGAPADTQYF
TRBD1,TRBV6-5,CASSQGQGAYEQYF
TRBD1,TRBV5-1,CASSTIRDRGYEQYF
.,TRBV9,CASSGGVIISDTQYF
.,TRBV12-3/TRBV12-4,CASSFTGSYEQYF
TRBD1,TRBV27,CASSARDSFNYGYTF
TRBD1,TRBV24-1,CATSRLGTGGHQPQHF
.,TRBV6-2/TRBV6-3,CASSYLQYGYTF
.,TRBV18,CASSRGTGELFF
.,TRBV27,CASSLEVGRNTEAFF
TRBD1,TRBV7-2,CASSYRGQGAYEQYF
.,TRBV5-8,CASSLRGGAQHF
TRBD2,TRBV27,CASSLGLASYNEQFF
.,TRBV27,CASSLLAGANTEAFF
.,TRBV6-6,CASSYSNAGLNEKLFF
.,TRBV30,CAWSRSDQPQHF
TRBD1,TRBV6-2/TRBV6-3,CASSLTGSRSNQPQHF
TRBD1,TRBV15,CATSRGGQGTDTQYF
.,TRBV6-4,CASSDEEGAFSYEQYF
TRBD1,TRBV11-2,CASSLVTGAISSGNTIYF
TRBD1,TRBV5-1,CASSLGDRGPGELFF
.,TRBV6-6,CASTPRRANTEAFF
.,TRBV12-5,CASGLQFGEQYF
TRBD1,TRBV29-1,CSVEELGQGEKLFF
.,TRBV9,CASSVGAAMTQYF
.,TRBV5-1,CASSQTPTGFSSYEQYF
TRBD1,TRBV5-1,CASSSGQGNEKLFF
TRBD2,TRBV11-3,CASSLISRLASNEQFF
TRBD2,TRBV7-2,CASSLDGLAGGQDEQYF
TRBD2,TRBV6-5,CAATAGGTQYF
TRBD1,TRBV5-5,CASSHGQVTTQPQHF
.,TRBV19,CASTRGSSGANVLTF
.,TRBV6-5,CASSRQARDTQYF
TRBD2,TRBV19,CASSMGTSGAWNTGELFF
TRBD1,TRBV27,CASSPWTGGTRNTIYF
TRBD1,TRBV18,CASSPLPDVGTGGGAEAFF